This TCR beta chain was profiled in a study of blood T cell repertoires in COVID-19. Study summary: Samples came from the United States, Italy and Spain, spanning acute and convalescent COVID-19. Nucleic acid was either cDNA or gDNA, and it came from T cells, B-cell-depleted T cells, or PBMCs.

This clone was detected once. This CDR3 is built from 18 residues. Germline V gene lookup returns CDR1 MNHEY and CDR2 SMNVEV (reference sequence). V shed 0 bases and J 7 bases; nucleotides not matched to a gene: 17. Authors' processing steps: It was from reference gene primer amplification that nucleated cell counts were estimated. Profiled with immunoSEQ multiplex PCR; TCRdb holds only in-frame clones, not every one. V, J and clone size reflect that table, while D and trimming were determined from the DNA. The table has nearly 300,000 clones, approximately 88% seen once. The TCR comes from a woman in her thirties who had recovered from COVID-19. Material for sequencing was peripheral blood. The chain carries TRBV27 and TRBJ2-7, with 8 bases that match TRBD2. The CDR3 spells CASSLSKGYERGYSEQYF. CDR3 DNA sequence: TGTGCCAGCAGTTTATCGAAGGGGTACGAGCGGGGGTATTCTGAGCAGTACTTC.